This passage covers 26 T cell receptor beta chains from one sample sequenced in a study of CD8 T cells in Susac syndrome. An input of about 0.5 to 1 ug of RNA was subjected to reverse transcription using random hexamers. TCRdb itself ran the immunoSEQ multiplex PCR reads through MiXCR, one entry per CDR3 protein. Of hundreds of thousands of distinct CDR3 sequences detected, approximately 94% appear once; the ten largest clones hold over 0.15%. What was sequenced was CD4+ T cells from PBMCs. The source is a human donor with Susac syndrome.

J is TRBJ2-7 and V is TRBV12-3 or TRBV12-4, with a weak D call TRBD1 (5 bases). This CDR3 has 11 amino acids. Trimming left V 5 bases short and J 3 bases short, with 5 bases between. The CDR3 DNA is TGTGCCAGCAGTCAGGGCTACGAGCAGTACTTC. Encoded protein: CASSQGYEQYF.

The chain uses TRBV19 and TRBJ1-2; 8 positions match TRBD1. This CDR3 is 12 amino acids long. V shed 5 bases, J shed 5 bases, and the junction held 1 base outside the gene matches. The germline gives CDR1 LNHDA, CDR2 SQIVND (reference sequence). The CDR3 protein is CASSRTGYGYTF. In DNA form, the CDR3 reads TGTGCCAGTAGTCGGACAGGGTATGGCTACACCTTC.

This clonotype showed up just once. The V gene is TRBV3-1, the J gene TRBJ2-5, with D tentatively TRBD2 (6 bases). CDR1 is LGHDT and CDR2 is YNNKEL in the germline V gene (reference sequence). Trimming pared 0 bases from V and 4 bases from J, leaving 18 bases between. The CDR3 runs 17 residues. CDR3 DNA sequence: TGTGCCAGCAGCCAAGATCGGAGGGGTGGTAATCGAGAGACCCAGTACTTC. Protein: CASSQDRRGGNRETQYF.

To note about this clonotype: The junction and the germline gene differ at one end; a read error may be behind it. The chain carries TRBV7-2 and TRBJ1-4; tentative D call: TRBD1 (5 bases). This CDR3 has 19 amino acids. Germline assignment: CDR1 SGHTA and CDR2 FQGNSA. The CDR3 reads CANSLALLGEQATNEKLFF. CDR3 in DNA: TGTGCCAACAGCTTAGCTTTGCTAGGAGAACAGGCAACTAATGAAAAACTGTTTTTT.

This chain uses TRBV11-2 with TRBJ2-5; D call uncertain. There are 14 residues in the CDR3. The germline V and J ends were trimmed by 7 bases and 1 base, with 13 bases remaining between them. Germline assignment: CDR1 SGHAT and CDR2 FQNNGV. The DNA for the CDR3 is TGTGCCAGCAACTCCAGGTCCAGCCAAGAGACCCAGTACTTC. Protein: CASNSRSSQETQYF.

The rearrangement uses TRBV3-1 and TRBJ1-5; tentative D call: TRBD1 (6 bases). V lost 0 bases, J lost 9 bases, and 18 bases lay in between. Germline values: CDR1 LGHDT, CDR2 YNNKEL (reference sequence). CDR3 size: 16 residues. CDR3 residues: CASSQDAGDTLMPQHF. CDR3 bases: TGTGCCAGCAGCCAAGACGCCGGGGACACCCTAATGCCCCAGCATTTT.

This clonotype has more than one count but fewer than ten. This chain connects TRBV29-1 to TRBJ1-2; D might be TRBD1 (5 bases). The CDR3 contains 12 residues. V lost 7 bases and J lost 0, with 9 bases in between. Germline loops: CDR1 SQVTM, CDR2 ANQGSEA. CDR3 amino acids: CSAGDSNYGYTF. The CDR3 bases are TGCAGCGCTGGGGACTCTAACTATGGCTACACCTTC.

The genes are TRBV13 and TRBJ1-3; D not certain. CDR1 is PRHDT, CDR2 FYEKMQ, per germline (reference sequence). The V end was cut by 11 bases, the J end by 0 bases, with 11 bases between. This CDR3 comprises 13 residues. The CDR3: CAARASSGNTIYF. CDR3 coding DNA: TGTGCCGCAAGGGCAAGCTCTGGAAACACCATATATTTT.

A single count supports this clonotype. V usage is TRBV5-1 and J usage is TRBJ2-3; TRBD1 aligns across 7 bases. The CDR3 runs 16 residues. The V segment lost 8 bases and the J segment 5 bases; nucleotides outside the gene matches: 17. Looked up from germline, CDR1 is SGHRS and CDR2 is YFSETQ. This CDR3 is CASRIRGLQPQDTQYF. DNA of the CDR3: TGCGCCAGTCGCATAAGGGGGCTTCAACCCCAAGATACGCAGTATTTT.

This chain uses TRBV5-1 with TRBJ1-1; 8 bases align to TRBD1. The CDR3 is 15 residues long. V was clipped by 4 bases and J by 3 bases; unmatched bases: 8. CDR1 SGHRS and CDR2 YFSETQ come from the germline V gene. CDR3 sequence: CASSAQGAGDTEAFF. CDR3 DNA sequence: TGCGCCAGCAGCGCCCAGGGGGCGGGAGACACTGAAGCTTTCTTT.

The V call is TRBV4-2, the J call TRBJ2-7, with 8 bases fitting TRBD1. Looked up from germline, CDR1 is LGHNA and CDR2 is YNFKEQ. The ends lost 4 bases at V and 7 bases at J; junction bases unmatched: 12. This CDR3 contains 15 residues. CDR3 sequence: CASSRRTGREMEQYF. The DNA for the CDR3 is TGTGCCAGCAGCCGCAGGACAGGGCGAGAGATGGAGCAGTACTTC.

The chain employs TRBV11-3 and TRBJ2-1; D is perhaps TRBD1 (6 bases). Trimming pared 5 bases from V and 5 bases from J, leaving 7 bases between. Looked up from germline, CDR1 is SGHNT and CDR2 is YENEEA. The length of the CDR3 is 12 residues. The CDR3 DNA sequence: TGTGCCAGCAGCGGACAGAACAATGAGCAGTTCTTC. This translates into CASSGQNNEQFF. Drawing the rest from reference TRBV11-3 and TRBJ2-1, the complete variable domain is EAGVVQSPRYKIIEKKQPVAFWCNPISGHNTLYWYLQNLGQGPELLIRYENEEAVDDSQLPKDRFSAERLKGVDSTLKIQPAELGDSAVYLCASSGQNNEQFFGPGTRLTVL.

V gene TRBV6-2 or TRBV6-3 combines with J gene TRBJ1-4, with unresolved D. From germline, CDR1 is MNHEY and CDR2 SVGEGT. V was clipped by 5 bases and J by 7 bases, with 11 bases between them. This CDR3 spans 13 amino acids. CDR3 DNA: TGTGCCAGCAGTCCCGAGGCCGCTGAAAAACTGTTTTTT. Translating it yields CASSPEAAEKLFF.

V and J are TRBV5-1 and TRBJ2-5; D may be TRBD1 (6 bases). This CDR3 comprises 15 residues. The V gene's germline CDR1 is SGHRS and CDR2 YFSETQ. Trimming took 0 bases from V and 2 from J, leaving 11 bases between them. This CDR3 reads CASSLGTVEQETQYF. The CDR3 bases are TGCGCCAGCAGCTTGGGGACAGTTGAGCAAGAGACCCAGTACTTC.

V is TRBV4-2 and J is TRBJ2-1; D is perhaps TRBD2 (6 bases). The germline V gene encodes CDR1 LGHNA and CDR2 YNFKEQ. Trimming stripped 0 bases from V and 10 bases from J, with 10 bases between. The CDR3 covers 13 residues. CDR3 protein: CASSQDKTREQFF. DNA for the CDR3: TGTGCCAGCAGCCAAGATAAGACTAGAGAGCAGTTCTTC.

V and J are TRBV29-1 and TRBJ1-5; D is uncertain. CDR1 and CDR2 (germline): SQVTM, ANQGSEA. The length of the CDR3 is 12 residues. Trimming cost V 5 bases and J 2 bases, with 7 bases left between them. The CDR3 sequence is CSVSHGNQPQHF. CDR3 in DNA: TGCAGCGTTTCCCACGGCAATCAGCCCCAGCATTTT.

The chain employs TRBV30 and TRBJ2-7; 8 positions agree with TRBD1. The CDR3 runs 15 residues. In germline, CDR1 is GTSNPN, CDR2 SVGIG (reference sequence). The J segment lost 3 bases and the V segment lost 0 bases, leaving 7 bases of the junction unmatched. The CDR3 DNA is TGTGCCTGGAGTGTCGTCGGACAGGGCCTCTACGAGCAGTACTTC. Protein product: CAWSVVGQGLYEQYF.

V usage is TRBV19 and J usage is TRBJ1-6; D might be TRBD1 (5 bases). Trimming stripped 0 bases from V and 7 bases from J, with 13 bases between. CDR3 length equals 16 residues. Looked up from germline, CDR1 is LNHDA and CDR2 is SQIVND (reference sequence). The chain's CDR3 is CASSIEIGQVNSPLHF. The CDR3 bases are TGTGCCAGTAGTATAGAGATCGGACAAGTCAATTCACCCCTCCACTTT.

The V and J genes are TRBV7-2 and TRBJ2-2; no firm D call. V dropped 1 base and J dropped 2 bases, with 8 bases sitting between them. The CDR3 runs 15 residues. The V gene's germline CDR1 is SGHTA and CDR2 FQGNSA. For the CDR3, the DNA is TGTGCCAGCAGCTTAGACTCTCACAACACCGGGGAGCTGTTTTTT. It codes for CASSLDSHNTGELFF.

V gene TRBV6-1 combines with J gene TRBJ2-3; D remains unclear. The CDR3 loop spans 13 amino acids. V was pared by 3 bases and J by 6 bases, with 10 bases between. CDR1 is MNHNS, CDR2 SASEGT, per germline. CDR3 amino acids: CASSEGRRDTQYF. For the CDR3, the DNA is TGTGCCAGCAGTGAGGGCCGCAGGGATACGCAGTATTTT.

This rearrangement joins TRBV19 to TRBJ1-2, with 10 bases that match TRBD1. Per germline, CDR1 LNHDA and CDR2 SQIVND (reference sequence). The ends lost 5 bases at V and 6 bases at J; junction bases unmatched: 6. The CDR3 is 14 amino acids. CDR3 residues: CASSPRQGANGYTF. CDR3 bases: TGTGCCAGTAGTCCCCGACAGGGGGCAAATGGCTACACCTTC. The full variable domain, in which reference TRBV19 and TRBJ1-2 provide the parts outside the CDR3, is DGGITQSPKYLFRKEGQNVTLSCEQNLNHDAMYWYRQDPGQGLRLIYYSQIVNDFQKGDIAEGYSVSREKKESFPLTVTSAQKNPTAFYLCASSPRQGANGYTFGSGTRLTVV.

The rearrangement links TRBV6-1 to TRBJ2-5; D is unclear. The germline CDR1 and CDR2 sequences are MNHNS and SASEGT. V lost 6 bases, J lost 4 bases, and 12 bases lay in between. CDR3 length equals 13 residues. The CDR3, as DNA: TGTGCCAGCAGCCTGAGACAAGTAGAGACCCAGTACTTC. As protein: CASSLRQVETQYF.

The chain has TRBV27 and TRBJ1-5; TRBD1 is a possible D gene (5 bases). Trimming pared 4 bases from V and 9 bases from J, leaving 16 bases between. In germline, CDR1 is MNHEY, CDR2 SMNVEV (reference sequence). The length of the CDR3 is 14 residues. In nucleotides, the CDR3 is TGTGCCAGCAGTTCGCGACAGTCCGCCGGGCCCCAGCATTTT. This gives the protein CASSSRQSAGPQHF.

The CDR3 loop reads CSVDLGSGNTIYF. As DNA, the CDR3 is TGCAGCGTTGATCTGGGGTCTGGAAACACCATATATTTT. The chain is built from TRBV29-1 and TRBJ1-3, with D unresolved. In germline, CDR1 is SQVTM, CDR2 ANQGSEA. V gave up 3 bases and J gave up 1 base, with 7 bases separating them. There are 13 residues in the CDR3.

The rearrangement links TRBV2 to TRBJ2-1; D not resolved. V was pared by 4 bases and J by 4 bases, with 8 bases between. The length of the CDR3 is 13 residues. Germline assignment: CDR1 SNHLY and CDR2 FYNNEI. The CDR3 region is CASSVVLYNEQFF. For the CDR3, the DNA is TGTGCCAGCAGTGTGGTGTTATACAATGAGCAGTTCTTC. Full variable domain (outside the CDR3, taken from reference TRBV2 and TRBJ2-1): EPEVTQTPSHQVTQMGQEVILRCVPISNHLYFYWYRQILGQKVEFLVSFYNNEISEKSEIFDDQFSVERPDGSNFTLKIRSTKLEDSAMYFCASSVVLYNEQFFGPGTRLTVL.

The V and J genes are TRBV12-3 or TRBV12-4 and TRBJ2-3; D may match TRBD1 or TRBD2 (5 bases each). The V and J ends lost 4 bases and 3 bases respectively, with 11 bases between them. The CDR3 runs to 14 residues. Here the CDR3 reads CASSWGKGTDTQYF. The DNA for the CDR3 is TGTGCCAGCAGTTGGGGGAAGGGTACAGATACGCAGTATTTT.